What follows describes a single T cell receptor beta chain. Its matching antigen is unknown. The data are from a study of identifying expanded T cells in peripheral blood. Study observations and caveats: Over around two and four weeks, about 15 and 19 clones changed, versus around 1.1 between replicates. Clone count variance between roughly two-week samples rose with total template count.

Sequencing used immunoSEQ multiplex PCR; TCRdb keeps in-frame clones, though not all of them. The sample gives 75,000 to 90,000 clones, roughly 89% of which show up once; about 7% is in the top ten. The CDR3 is 13 amino acids. V shed 5 bases and J shed 8 bases, with 12 bases lying between them. In germline, CDR1 is SGHTA, CDR2 FQGNSA. Collection occurred without any documented infections or immune events in donors. This TCR was sampled from a person aged 18 to 75 in good health. Material: blood. The chain carries TRBV7-2 and TRBJ1-4; possibly TRBD1 for D (6 bases). CDR3 DNA sequence: TGTGCCAGCAGCCCAACCACAGGGGAAAAACTGTTTTTT. Its protein is CASSPTTGEKLFF.